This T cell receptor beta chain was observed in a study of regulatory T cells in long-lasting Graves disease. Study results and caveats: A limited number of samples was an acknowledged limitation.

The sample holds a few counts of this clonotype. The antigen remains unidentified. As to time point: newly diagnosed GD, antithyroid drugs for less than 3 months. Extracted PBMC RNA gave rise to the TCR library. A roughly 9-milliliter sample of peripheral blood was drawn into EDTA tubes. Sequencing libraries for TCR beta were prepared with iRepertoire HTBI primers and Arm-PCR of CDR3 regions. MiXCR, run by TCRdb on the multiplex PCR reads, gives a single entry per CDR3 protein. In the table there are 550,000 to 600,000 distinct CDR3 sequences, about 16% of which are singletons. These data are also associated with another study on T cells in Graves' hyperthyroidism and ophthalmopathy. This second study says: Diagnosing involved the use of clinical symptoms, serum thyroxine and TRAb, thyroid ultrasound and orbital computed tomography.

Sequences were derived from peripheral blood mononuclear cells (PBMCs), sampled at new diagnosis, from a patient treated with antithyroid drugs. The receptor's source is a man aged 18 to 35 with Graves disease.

The DNA of the CDR3 is TGTGCCAGCAGCCCGACACTTTTAGGAGAGCAGTACTTC. Its protein is CASSPTLLGEQYF. The rearrangement links TRBV7-9 to TRBJ2-7, with D unresolved. CDR1 SEHNR and CDR2 FQNEAQ come from the germline V gene (reference sequence). CDR3 length: 13 residues. The V and J ends lost 5 bases and 7 bases respectively, with 15 bases between them.